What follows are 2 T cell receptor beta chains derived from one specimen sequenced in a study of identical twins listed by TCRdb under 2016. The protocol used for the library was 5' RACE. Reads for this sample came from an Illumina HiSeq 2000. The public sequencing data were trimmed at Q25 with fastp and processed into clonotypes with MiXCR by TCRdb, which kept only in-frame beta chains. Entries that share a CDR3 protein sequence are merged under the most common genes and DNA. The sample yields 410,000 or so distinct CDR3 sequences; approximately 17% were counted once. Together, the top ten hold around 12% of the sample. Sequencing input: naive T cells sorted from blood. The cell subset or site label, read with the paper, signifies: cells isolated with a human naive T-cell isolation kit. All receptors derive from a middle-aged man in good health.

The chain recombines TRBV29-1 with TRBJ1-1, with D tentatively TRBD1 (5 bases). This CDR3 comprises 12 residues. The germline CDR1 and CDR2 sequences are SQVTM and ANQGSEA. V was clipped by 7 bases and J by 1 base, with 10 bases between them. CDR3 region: CSAGTANTEAFF. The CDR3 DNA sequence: TGCAGCGCCGGGACCGCGAACACTGAAGCTTTCTTT. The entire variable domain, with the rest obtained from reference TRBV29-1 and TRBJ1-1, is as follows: SAVISQKPSRDICQRGTSLTIQCQVDSQVTMMFWYRQQPGQSLTLIATANQGSEATYESGFVIDKFPISRPNLTFSTLTVSNMSPEDSSIYLCSAGTANTEAFFGQGTRLTVV.

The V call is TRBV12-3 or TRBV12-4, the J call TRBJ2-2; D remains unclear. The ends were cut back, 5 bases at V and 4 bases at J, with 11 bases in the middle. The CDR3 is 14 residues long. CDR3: CASSIDPFTGELFF. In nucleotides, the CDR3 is TGTGCCAGCAGTATAGACCCATTCACCGGGGAGCTGTTTTTT.